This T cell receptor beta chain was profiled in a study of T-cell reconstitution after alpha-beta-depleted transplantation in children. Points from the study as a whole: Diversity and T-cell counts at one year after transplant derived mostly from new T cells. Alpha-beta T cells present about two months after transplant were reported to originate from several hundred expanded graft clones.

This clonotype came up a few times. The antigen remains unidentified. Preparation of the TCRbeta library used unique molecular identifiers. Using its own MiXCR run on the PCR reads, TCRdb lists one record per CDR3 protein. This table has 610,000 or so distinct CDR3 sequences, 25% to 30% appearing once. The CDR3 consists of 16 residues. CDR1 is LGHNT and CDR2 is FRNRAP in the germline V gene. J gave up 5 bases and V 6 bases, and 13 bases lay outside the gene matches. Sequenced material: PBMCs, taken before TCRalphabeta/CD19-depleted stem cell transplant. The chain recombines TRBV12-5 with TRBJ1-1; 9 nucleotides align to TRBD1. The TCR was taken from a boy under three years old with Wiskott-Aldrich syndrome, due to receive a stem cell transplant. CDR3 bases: TGTGCTAGTGGCCATCCCTCGACAGGGGGTGGGACTGAAGCTTTCTTT. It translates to CASGHPSTGGGTEAFF.